Shown below are 27 T cell receptor beta chains from a single sample sequenced in a study of beta chain features in type 1 diabetes. Investigators reverse transcribed all isolated RNA, so they sequenced expressed TCRB transcripts. The method was immunoSEQ multiplex PCR; TCRdb's version includes in-frame clones alone and lacks a portion of them. Of 450,000 to 600,000 clones in the sample, 30% were seen once. Material: naive CD4+ T cells from blood. All receptors come from a man between 18 and 35 years old in good health.

The chain recombines TRBV29-1 with TRBJ2-1; 7 bases are a match to TRBD1. There are 14 residues in the CDR3. The junction had 7 bases not matched to a gene; V was cut back by 6 bases and J by 2 bases. Looked up from germline, CDR1 is SQVTM and CDR2 is ANQGSEA. For the CDR3, the DNA is TGCAGCGTAGGACAGGTCTCACCCTACAATGAGCAGTTCTTC. It codes for CSVGQVSPYNEQFF.

This chain joins TRBV30 and TRBJ1-2; D is perhaps TRBD1 (6 bases). The CDR3 has 13 residues. V was clipped by 0 bases and J by 6 bases, with 11 bases between them. Germline V gene sequence: CDR1 GTSNPN, CDR2 SVGIG (reference sequence). In nucleotides, the CDR3 is TGTGCCTGGAGTGTACGTCAGGGGCATGGCTACACCTTC. The encoded protein is CAWSVRQGHGYTF. Variable domain in full (rest from reference TRBV30 and TRBJ1-2): SQTIHQWPATLVQPVGSPLSLECTVEGTSNPNLYWYRQAAGRGLQLLFYSVGIGQISSEVPQNLSASRPQDRQFILSSKKLLLSDSGFYLCAWSVRQGHGYTFGSGTRLTVV.

This clone was found a few times. The chain has TRBV9 and TRBJ2-5, with 12 bases matching TRBD2. V was clipped by 4 bases and J by 4 bases; unmatched bases: 5. Germline-derived CDR1 and CDR2 are SGDLS and YYNGEE. CDR3 length: 15 residues. For the CDR3, the DNA is TGTGCCAGCAGCAGACTAGCGGGAGTCATAGAGACCCAGTACTTC. Residues: CASSRLAGVIETQYF.

The V and J genes are TRBV7-2 and TRBJ2-3; D is unresolved. V lost 5 bases, J lost 1 base, and 7 bases lay in between. The length of the CDR3 is 13 residues. The germline CDR1 and CDR2 sequences are SGHTA and FQGNSA. CDR3 protein: CASSPARTDTQYF. The CDR3 DNA reads as TGTGCCAGCAGCCCGGCCCGCACAGATACGCAGTATTTT. Complete variable domain (other parts from reference TRBV7-2 and TRBJ2-3): GAGVSQSPSNKVTEKGKDVELRCDPISGHTALYWYRQSLGQGLEFLIYFQGNSAPDKSGLPSDRFSAERTGGSVSTLTIQRTQQEDSAVYLCASSPARTDTQYFGPGTRLTVL.

The chain has TRBV4-2 and TRBJ2-1; D perhaps matches TRBD2 (6 bases). This CDR3 has 16 amino acids. Germline loops: CDR1 LGHNA, CDR2 YNFKEQ. The germline V and J ends were trimmed by 0 bases and 15 bases, with 24 bases remaining between them. The CDR3: CASSQERDALGRTRFF. DNA of the CDR3: TGTGCCAGCAGCCAAGAACGGGATGCGCTAGGGAGGACGAGGTTCTTC.

This clone was observed a handful of times. The same CDR3 also results from other DNA sequences found in this sample. V is TRBV18 and J is TRBJ2-1, with 11 bases that match TRBD2. Per the germline V gene, CDR1 is KGHSH and CDR2 is LQKENI. Losses at the gene ends were 6 bases for V and 6 bases for J; bases not matched to a gene: 4. CDR3 size: 14 residues. The CDR3 DNA reads as TGTGCCAGCTCCCCCGGACTAGCGGGCAATGAGCAGTTCTTC. Translating it yields CASSPGLAGNEQFF.

The sample holds a few counts of this clone. The chain employs TRBV7-9 and TRBJ1-5, with TRBD1 as a possible D gene (5 bases). There are 14 residues in the CDR3. Germline V lookup: CDR1 SEHNR, CDR2 FQNEAQ (reference sequence). V lost 2 bases and J lost 6, with 11 bases in between. The CDR3 nucleotides read TGTGCCAGCAGCTTATCAGGGCTTGGTCAGCCCCAGCATTTT. This codes for CASSLSGLGQPQHF.

With regard to this clone: The CDR3 does not close with the conserved phenylalanine or tryptophan, likely indicating a read error. The limits of the CDR3 on the DNA are not certain, so only TCRdb's listed CDR3 is given. The chain couples TRBV29-1 to TRBJ2-7; the table's TRBD2 call for D was not verified on the DNA. CDR1 is SQVTM and CDR2 is ANQGSEA in the germline V gene. The CDR3 contains 9 residues when both ends are counted. The CDR3: CSVPGLAGI.

The J gene is TRBJ1-1, the V gene TRBV30; no definite D call. The CDR3 runs 13 residues. Germline V gene data show CDR1 as GTSNPN and CDR2 as SVGIG (reference sequence). V lost 3 bases and J 1 base, leaving 9 bases between the germline ends. The CDR3 bases are TGTGCCTGGAGGAGGCCACCGAACACTGAAGCTTTCTTT. It encodes CAWRRPPNTEAFF.

The chain is built from TRBV14 and TRBJ2-2; perhaps TRBD1 as D (6 bases). From germline, CDR1 is SGHDN and CDR2 FVKESK. CDR3 length: 14 amino acids. V lost 4 bases and J lost 4, with 10 bases in between. CDR3 coding DNA: TGTGCCAGCAGCCGACAGGTTTCCACCGGGGAGCTGTTTTTT. Translation: CASSRQVSTGELFF.

The CDR3 sequence is CSAGLQETQYF. As DNA, the CDR3 is TGCAGTGCGGGACTTCAAGAGACCCAGTACTTC. V and J are TRBV20-1 and TRBJ2-5; maybe TRBD2 (6 bases). The CDR3 covers 11 residues. With 6 bases removed from V and 2 bases from J, the gap between germline ends came to 7 bases. Germline-derived CDR1 and CDR2 are DFQATT and SNEGSKA (reference sequence).

This clone has just a few counts. The rearrangement joins TRBV29-1 to TRBJ2-2; D not certain. With 4 bases removed from V and 4 bases from J, the gap between germline ends came to 7 bases. Germline V lookup: CDR1 SQVTM, CDR2 ANQGSEA. This CDR3 comprises 12 residues. Here the CDR3 DNA reads TGCAGCGTTGGGACGGCCACCGGGGAGCTGTTTTTT. Protein sequence: CSVGTATGELFF.

The rearrangement uses TRBV10-3 and TRBJ1-2; no clear D gene. Trimming removed 8 bases at V and 2 bases at J, with 9 bases between. Germline V gene sequence: CDR1 ENHRY, CDR2 SYGVKD. This CDR3 region has 12 residues. DNA for the CDR3: TGTGCCATCTCGGAAGACAACTATGGCTACACCTTC. Translating gives CAISEDNYGYTF.

Points on this clone: At the DNA level, this CDR3 is encoded by other sequences in the same sample as well. The rearrangement uses TRBV2 and TRBJ2-7; possibly TRBD1 for D (5 bases). Germline CDR1 SNHLY, CDR2 FYNNEI. CDR3 length: 12 residues. The V end lost 4 bases, the J end lost 3 bases, and 7 bases lay between the germline ends. CDR3 coding DNA: TGTGCCAGCAGTGGAGACAGCTACGAGCAGTACTTC. It yields the protein CASSGDSYEQYF.

The J gene is TRBJ1-1, the V gene TRBV20-1; 9 bases line up with TRBD1. CDR3 size: 11 residues. V lost 5 bases to trimming and J lost 8 bases; unmatched junction nucleotides: 3. Germline V lookup: CDR1 DFQATT, CDR2 SNEGSKA (reference sequence). CDR3 sequence (DNA): TGCAGTGCTTGGGACAGGGTGGAAGCTTTCTTT. Protein product: CSAWDRVEAFF.

This clone was found a few times. The chain is built from TRBV15 and TRBJ2-4; D remains ambiguous. Germline CDR1 LNHNV, CDR2 YYDKDF (reference sequence). The CDR3 runs to 15 residues. Trimming took off 4 bases at V and 0 bases at J, with 10 bases between the two ends. CDR3 sequence: CATSTPNSAKNIQYF. DNA of the CDR3: TGTGCCACCAGCACCCCAAATTCAGCCAAAAACATTCAGTACTTC.

The J gene is TRBJ2-1, the V gene TRBV13, with TRBD2 matching over 11 bases. With 4 bases clipped from V and 0 bases from J, the junction kept 14 bases outside the gene matches. Looked up from germline, CDR1 is PRHDT and CDR2 is FYEKMQ (reference sequence). The CDR3 is made up of 20 amino acids. The CDR3 DNA follows: TGTGCCAGCAGCTCTATCCCGGGACTAGCGGAATATAACTCCTACAATGAGCAGTTCTTC. Translating gives CASSSIPGLAEYNSYNEQFF.

The rearrangement joins TRBV10-3 to TRBJ1-3; D uncertain. This CDR3 region has 12 residues. Germline-derived CDR1 and CDR2 are ENHRY and SYGVKD. V lost 6 bases and J lost 3, with 6 bases in between. The CDR3 sequence: CAIRVDGNTIYF. CDR3 in DNA: TGTGCCATCAGGGTTGATGGAAACACCATATATTTT.

The chain carries TRBV7-9 and TRBJ2-2; 7 nucleotides agree with TRBD2. The CDR3 spans 15 residues. The V gene end was trimmed by 5 bases and the J gene end by 5 bases; junction bases not matched to a gene: 8. Germline values: CDR1 SEHNR, CDR2 FQNEAQ (reference sequence). The CDR3 is CASSRAGPRTGELFF. The CDR3, as DNA: TGTGCCAGCAGCAGAGCGGGACCCCGAACCGGGGAGCTGTTTTTT.

The chain couples TRBV7-9 to TRBJ2-3; 8 bases match TRBD2. The germline CDR1 and CDR2 sequences are SEHNR and FQNEAQ (reference sequence). Trimming cost V 1 base and J 2 bases; bases outside gene matches: 5. The CDR3 is 16 residues long. The DNA for the CDR3 is TGTGCCAGCAGCTTAGGACTAGCGAGCGTCACAGATACGCAGTATTTT. It codes for CASSLGLASVTDTQYF.

V is TRBV7-9 and J is TRBJ2-7; D gene unclear. The CDR3 runs to 11 residues. The germline V gene has CDR1 SEHNR and CDR2 FQNEAQ (reference sequence). Between the trimmed V and J ends, which lost 4 bases and 7 bases, there was a span of 8 bases. DNA for the CDR3: TGTGCCAGCAGCTACCTCGGGGAGCAGTACTTC. Protein product: CASSYLGEQYF.

The rearrangement uses TRBV5-1 and TRBJ1-2, with a weak D call TRBD1 (6 bases). This CDR3 is built from 15 residues. CDR1 and CDR2 from the germline V gene are SGHRS and YFSETQ. V lost 0 bases and J 6 bases, leaving 15 bases between the germline ends. This CDR3 is CASSLARGRADGYTF. The CDR3 DNA follows: TGCGCCAGCAGCTTGGCCAGGGGCAGGGCGGATGGCTACACCTTC.

This clone was seen a handful of times. The rearrangement joins TRBV7-9 to TRBJ2-3; TRBD2 matches 11 bases. The CDR3 covers 15 residues. V shed 6 bases and J 4 bases; nucleotides not matched to a gene: 6. CDR1 SEHNR and CDR2 FQNEAQ come from the germline V gene (reference sequence). CDR3 nucleotides: TGTGCCAGCAGTTCAACTAGCGGGAGCCCAGATACGCAGTATTTT. Its protein product is CASSSTSGSPDTQYF.

Only a few counts were recorded for this clone. The chain recombines TRBV5-4 with TRBJ2-7, with 10 bases matching TRBD2. Germline V gene sequence: CDR1 SGHNT, CDR2 YYREEE (reference sequence). J was trimmed by 1 base and V by 4 bases; bases with no gene match: 5. The CDR3 runs to 15 residues. The CDR3 loop reads CASSLPLAGSYEQYF. The CDR3, as DNA: TGTGCCAGCAGCCTCCCACTAGCGGGATCCTACGAGCAGTACTTC.

This clone has more than one count but fewer than ten. This chain connects TRBV19 to TRBJ2-1, with TRBD2 matching 11 bases. Germline CDR1 is LNHDA and CDR2 is SQIVND (reference sequence). This CDR3 spans 15 amino acids. Trimming at V came to 4 bases and at J to 9 bases, leaving 8 bases not matched to a gene. The CDR3 region is CASSTDRGTSGEQFF. CDR3 nucleotide sequence: TGTGCCAGTAGTACCGACAGGGGGACTAGCGGTGAGCAGTTCTTC.

The rearrangement joins TRBV10-3 to TRBJ2-3, with TRBD1 identical over 9 bases. The length of the CDR3 is 14 residues. Germline CDR1 ENHRY, CDR2 SYGVKD. Trimming removed 11 bases from V and 3 bases from J; junction bases left unmatched: 9. CDR3 region: CAVLPGTGTDTQYF. In DNA form, the CDR3 reads TGTGCCGTCCTGCCGGGGACAGGGACAGATACGCAGTATTTT.

V is TRBV9 and J is TRBJ1-4; tentative D call: TRBD1 (5 bases). This CDR3 spans 14 amino acids. Germline V lookup: CDR1 SGDLS, CDR2 YYNGEE. Trimming took 4 bases from V and 8 from J, leaving 15 bases between them. As DNA, the CDR3 is TGTGCCAGCAGCCCAGAGGCAGGGTGGGAAAAACTGTTTTTT. Translation: CASSPEAGWEKLFF. Full variable domain (rest looked up from reference TRBV9 and TRBJ1-4): DSGVTQTPKHLITATGQRVTLRCSPRSGDLSVYWYQQSLDQGLQFLIQYYNGEERAKGNILERFSAQQFPDLHSELNLSSLELGDSALYFCASSPEAGWEKLFFGSGTQLSVL.